A single sample gave rise to the 5 T cell receptor beta chains below, sequenced in a study of blood T cell repertoires in COVID-19. Clones were read by immunoSEQ multiplex PCR, and TCRdb kept only the in-frame ones, dropping some. The table records around 340,000 clones, approximately 86% of them present only once. The source material was PBMCs or T cells enriched from blood (not recorded which). The receptors stem from a woman in her 40s with acute COVID-19.

This chain connects TRBV7-2 to TRBJ1-1; D may be TRBD1 (5 bases). Looked up from germline, CDR1 is SGHTA and CDR2 is FQGNSA. There are 15 residues in the CDR3. Trimming cost V 2 bases and J 4 bases, with 14 bases left between them. The CDR3 coding sequence is TGTGCCAGCAGCTTACAGGGATCGGTAGCCACTGAAGCTTTCTTT. Amino acids: CASSLQGSVATEAFF. Variable domain in full (rest from reference TRBV7-2 and TRBJ1-1): GAGVSQSPSNKVTEKGKDVELRCDPISGHTALYWYRQSLGQGLEFLIYFQGNSAPDKSGLPSDRFSAERTGGSVSTLTIQRTQQEDSAVYLCASSLQGSVATEAFFGQGTRLTVV.

The gene calls are TRBV11-3 and TRBJ2-1; D might be TRBD1 (6 bases). The CDR3 consists of 12 residues. The germline CDR1 and CDR2 sequences are SGHNT and YENEEA. V was clipped by 6 bases and J by 8 bases, with 11 bases between them. The chain's CDR3 is CASSTGLDEQFF. The CDR3 DNA reads TGTGCCAGCAGTACAGGGTTGGATGAGCAGTTCTTC. Full variable domain (missing parts from reference TRBV11-3 and TRBJ2-1): EAGVVQSPRYKIIEKKQPVAFWCNPISGHNTLYWYLQNLGQGPELLIRYENEEAVDDSQLPKDRFSAERLKGVDSTLKIQPAELGDSAVYLCASSTGLDEQFFGPGTRLTVL.

The rearrangement uses TRBV4-2 and TRBJ1-6; 8 bases agree with TRBD1. The trim removed 2 bases at V and 9 bases at J, leaving 9 bases unmatched. Looked up from germline, CDR1 is LGHNA and CDR2 is YNFKEQ. CDR3 length equals 16 residues. The CDR3 sequence: CASSQSLQGAGSPLHF. The DNA for the CDR3 is TGTGCCAGCAGCCAATCTCTTCAGGGGGCTGGTTCACCCCTCCACTTT.

V and J are TRBV6-5 and TRBJ1-2, with D uncertain. Germline V gives CDR1 MNHEY, CDR2 SVGAGI. The CDR3 is 15 residues long. Trimming left V 0 bases short and J 0 bases short, with 8 bases between. The CDR3 here is CASSYSDYANYGYTF. CDR3 sequence (DNA): TGTGCCAGCAGTTACTCAGACTACGCTAACTATGGCTACACCTTC.

This clone has more than one count but fewer than ten. This chain connects TRBV29-1 to TRBJ1-2; tentatively, D is TRBD1 (6 bases). Germline V CDR1 and CDR2: SQVTM, ANQGSEA. This CDR3 is built from 12 residues. The CDR3 loop reads CRIRQELDGYTF. The CDR3 DNA sequence: TGCAGGATCCGACAGGAGCTCGATGGCTACACCTTC.